The 20 T cell receptor beta chains presented below share a single source sample, sequenced in a study of STAT5B mutations in CD4+ large granular lymphocyte leukemia. Profiled with immunoSEQ multiplex PCR; TCRdb holds only in-frame clones, not every one. This table holds 30,000 to 40,000 clones, 76% found once. The specimen was CD4+ T cells from blood buffy coats. These receptor sequences come from a human donor in good health.

The chain uses TRBV7-9 and TRBJ2-1, with D perhaps TRBD1 or TRBD2 (5 bases each). Trimming cost V 2 bases and J 5 bases, with 13 bases left between them. The length of the CDR3 is 15 residues. Looked up from germline, CDR1 is SEHNR and CDR2 is FQNEAQ (reference sequence). CDR3 DNA sequence: TGTGCCAGCAGCTTAAGGGACCTCGTCCACAATGAGCAGTTCTTC. Translated: CASSLRDLVHNEQFF.

Worth noting for this clone: One junction end does not reproduce the germline sequence, and a read error may be involved. The V and J genes are TRBV4-2 and TRBJ2-1; TRBD2 matches 7 bases. The CDR3 has 16 amino acids. The germline V gene encodes CDR1 LGHNA and CDR2 YNFKEQ. The CDR3 protein is CASNQELSGIYNEQFF. The CDR3 nucleotides are TGTGCCAGCAACCAAGAGTTGAGCGGGATATACAATGAGCAGTTCTTC.

In this sample, this clone turned up once. This chain links TRBV5-1 with TRBJ2-7, with 10 bases fitting TRBD1. The CDR3 spans 14 residues. J was trimmed by 2 bases and V by 4 bases; bases with no gene match: 3. Germline values: CDR1 SGHRS, CDR2 YFSETQ. This CDR3 is CASSRQGATYEQYF. Written as DNA, the CDR3 is TGCGCCAGCAGCAGACAGGGGGCGACCTACGAGCAGTACTTC.

V and J are TRBV7-2 and TRBJ2-1; 11 bases are shared with TRBD1. The junction had 4 bases not matched to a gene; V was cut back by 0 bases and J by 6 bases. The CDR3 length is 16 residues. Germline V CDR1 and CDR2: SGHTA, FQGNSA. In DNA, the CDR3 is TGTGCCAGCAGCTTAGCAGGGGGGACAGGGGGCAATGAGCAGTTCTTC. Translation gives CASSLAGGTGGNEQFF.

The V gene is TRBV19, the J gene TRBJ1-5; D is unclear. Germline V gene lookup returns CDR1 LNHDA and CDR2 SQIVND (reference sequence). V gave up 3 bases and J gave up 7 bases, with 16 bases separating them. This CDR3 contains 15 residues. CDR3 residues: CASSIVGQKYQPQHF. CDR3 DNA: TGTGCCAGTAGTATTGTAGGGCAGAAATACCAGCCCCAGCATTTT.

The rearrangement joins TRBV10-3 to TRBJ2-7, with D perhaps matching TRBD1 (5 bases). In germline, CDR1 is ENHRY, CDR2 SYGVKD. The CDR3 runs to 15 residues. V was clipped by 6 bases and J by 4 bases, with 19 bases between them. The CDR3 protein is CAISAGNTGTYEQYF. The CDR3 DNA reads TGTGCCATCAGCGCTGGAAACACAGGTACTTACGAGCAGTACTTC.

The chain employs TRBV5-1 and TRBJ1-4; a weak D match, TRBD1 (5 bases). Germline values: CDR1 SGHRS, CDR2 YFSETQ. The length of the CDR3 is 16 residues. V gave up 0 bases and J gave up 8 bases, with 17 bases separating them. The CDR3 sequence: CASSLERGGQSEKLFF. The CDR3 region has the DNA TGCGCCAGCAGCTTGGAGAGGGGCGGGCAGAGCGAAAAACTGTTTTTT.

The genes are TRBV19 and TRBJ2-7, with D hard to call. The CDR3 covers 14 residues. The germline V gene has CDR1 LNHDA and CDR2 SQIVND (reference sequence). V lost 4 bases to trimming and J lost 1 base, with 11 bases between them. CDR3 sequence: CASSTPGRSYEQYF. DNA of the CDR3: TGTGCCAGTAGTACCCCAGGACGGTCCTACGAGCAGTACTTC.

CDR3: CASSPDRGGTTQYF. DNA of the CDR3: TGTGCCAGCTCACCGGACAGGGGGGGTACTACGCAGTATTTT. The gene calls are TRBV18 and TRBJ2-3; TRBD1 matches at 10 bases. Germline V gives CDR1 KGHSH, CDR2 LQKENI. The CDR3 runs to 14 residues. The J segment lost 8 bases and the V segment lost 3 bases, leaving 5 bases of the junction unmatched.

This chain links TRBV7-2 with TRBJ2-4; no clear D gene. V was clipped by 1 base and J by 4 bases, with 5 bases between them. CDR3 length equals 13 residues. Germline V CDR1 and CDR2: SGHTA, FQGNSA. CDR3 sequence: CASSLVAKNIQYF. The CDR3, as DNA: TGTGCCAGCAGCTTAGTGGCTAAAAACATTCAGTACTTC.

CDR3 loop: CASSRTRSYNEQFF. In nucleotides, the CDR3 is TGTGCCAGCAGCCGGACTAGATCCTACAATGAGCAGTTCTTC. This chain joins TRBV13 and TRBJ2-1; 7 bases fit TRBD2. The CDR3 runs to 14 residues. J gave up 1 base and V 5 bases, and 2 bases lay outside the gene matches. CDR1 and CDR2 (germline): PRHDT, FYEKMQ (reference sequence).

V usage is TRBV10-3 and J usage is TRBJ2-3, with 11 bases that match TRBD2. The V segment lost 4 bases and the J segment 3 bases; nucleotides outside the gene matches: 6. The CDR3 totals 16 residues. Per germline, CDR1 ENHRY and CDR2 SYGVKD. CDR3 in amino acids: CAISAERTSGTDTQYF. CDR3 sequence (DNA): TGTGCCATCAGTGCAGAAAGGACTAGCGGGACAGATACGCAGTATTTT.

V and J are TRBV4-1 and TRBJ1-5; 9 nucleotides align to TRBD1. CDR3 length equals 18 residues. The ends lost 0 bases at V and 2 bases at J; junction bases unmatched: 8. CDR1 and CDR2 from the germline V gene are MGHRA and YSYEKL. CDR3 in amino acids: CASSQDRVQGARNQPQHF. In nucleotides, the CDR3 is TGCGCCAGCAGCCAAGATCGAGTACAGGGGGCTCGCAATCAGCCCCAGCATTTT.

V gene TRBV19 combines with J gene TRBJ2-4; D is ambiguous. V dropped 4 bases and J dropped 5 bases, with 9 bases sitting between them. The germline CDR1 and CDR2 sequences are LNHDA and SQIVND (reference sequence). CDR3 length: 13 amino acids. CDR3 sequence reads: CASSTGVENIQYF. The CDR3 DNA is TGTGCCAGTAGTACTGGGGTGGAAAACATTCAGTACTTC.

The chain employs TRBV7-3 and TRBJ2-1; D possibly corresponds to TRBD2 (6 bases). This CDR3 contains 15 residues. V gave up 5 bases and J gave up 6 bases, with 17 bases separating them. The germline V gene encodes CDR1 SGHTA and CDR2 FQGTGA. CDR3: CASSIRRGESNEQFF. For the CDR3, the DNA is TGTGCCAGCAGCATACGCCGCGGGGAAAGCAATGAGCAGTTCTTC.

This clone occurred once. The chain joins TRBV5-1 to TRBJ1-6, with a possible D match to TRBD1 (5 bases). The CDR3 length is 14 residues. Trimming removed 0 bases from V and 9 bases from J, with 10 bases in between. CDR1 and CDR2 (germline): SGHRS, YFSETQ. For the CDR3, the DNA is TGCGCCAGCAGCTTGGCGCAGGGTGGTTCACCCCTCCACTTT. It yields the protein CASSLAQGGSPLHF.

The chain links TRBV7-2 to TRBJ2-2; a possible D gene is TRBD2 (6 bases). The V and J ends lost 5 bases and 5 bases respectively, with 15 bases between them. Germline V gene sequence: CDR1 SGHTA, CDR2 FQGNSA. The CDR3 is 15 residues long. The CDR3 is CASSIGGASTGELFF. In nucleotides, the CDR3 is TGTGCCAGCAGCATAGGAGGGGCCAGTACCGGGGAGCTGTTTTTT.

V gene TRBV19 combines with J gene TRBJ2-7; possibly TRBD2 for D (5 bases). Looked up from germline, CDR1 is LNHDA and CDR2 is SQIVND (reference sequence). There are 13 residues in the CDR3. The V gene lost 9 bases and the J gene lost 2 bases, with 14 bases spanning the gap. The CDR3, as DNA: TGTGCCAGCGGCCGCCCCGGGGCCTACGAGCAGTACTTC. Translation: CASGRPGAYEQYF.

This clone was recorded only once. The V gene is TRBV4-3, the J gene TRBJ1-1; possible D gene TRBD1, 5 bases. Germline lookup yields CDR1 LGHNA and CDR2 YSLEER. This CDR3 comprises 14 residues. Between the trimmed V and J ends, which lost 1 base and 0 bases, there was a span of 6 bases. The CDR3 bases are TGCGCCAGCAGCCAAGCAGGGTTGAACACTGAAGCTTTCTTT. Translating it yields CASSQAGLNTEAFF.

The chain combines TRBV15 with TRBJ2-5; no reliable D call. The CDR3 covers 13 residues. Per the germline V gene, CDR1 is LNHNV and CDR2 is YYDKDF (reference sequence). The V gene lost 0 bases and the J gene lost 5 bases, with 7 bases spanning the gap. In DNA, the CDR3 is TGTGCCACCAGCAGAGATTCTGCTGAGACCCAGTACTTC. As protein: CATSRDSAETQYF.